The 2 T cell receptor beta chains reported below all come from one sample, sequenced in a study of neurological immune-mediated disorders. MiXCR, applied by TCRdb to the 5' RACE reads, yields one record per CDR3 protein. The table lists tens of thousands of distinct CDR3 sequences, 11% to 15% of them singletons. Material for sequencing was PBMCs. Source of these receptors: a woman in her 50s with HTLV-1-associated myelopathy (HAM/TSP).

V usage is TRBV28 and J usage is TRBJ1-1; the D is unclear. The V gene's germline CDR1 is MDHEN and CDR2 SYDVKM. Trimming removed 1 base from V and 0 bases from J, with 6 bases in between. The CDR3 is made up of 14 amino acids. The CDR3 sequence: CASSLSRMNTEAFF. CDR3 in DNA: TGTGCCAGCAGTTTATCAAGGATGAACACTGAAGCTTTCTTT. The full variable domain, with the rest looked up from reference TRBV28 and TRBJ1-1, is DVKVTQSSRYLVKRTGEKVFLECVQDMDHENMFWYRQDPGLGLRLIYFSYDVKMKEKGDIPEGYSVSREKKERFSLILESASTNQTSMYLCASSLSRMNTEAFFGQGTRLTVV.

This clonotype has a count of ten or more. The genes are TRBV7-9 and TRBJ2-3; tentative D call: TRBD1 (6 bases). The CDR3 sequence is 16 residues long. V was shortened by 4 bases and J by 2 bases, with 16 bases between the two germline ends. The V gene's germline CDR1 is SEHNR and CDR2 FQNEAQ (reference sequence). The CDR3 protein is CASSYGTLYSTDTQYF. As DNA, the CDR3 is TGTGCCAGCAGCTACGGGACACTATATTCCACAGATACGCAGTATTTT. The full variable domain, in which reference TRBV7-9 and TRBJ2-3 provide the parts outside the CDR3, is DTGVSQNPRHKITKRGQNVTFRCDPISEHNRLYWYRQTLGQGPEFLTYFQNEAQLEKSRLLSDRFSAERPKGSFSTLEIQRTEQGDSAMYLCASSYGTLYSTDTQYFGPGTRLTVL.